This T cell receptor beta chain was retrieved from a study of blood T cell repertoires in COVID-19. Study summary: From the United States, Italy and Spain came samples of acute and convalescent COVID-19. T cells, B-cell-depleted T cells, or PBMCs provided the cDNA or gDNA that served as material.

Germline lookup yields CDR1 SGHRS and CDR2 YFSETQ. CDR3 length equals 16 residues. The V gene lost 0 bases and the J gene lost 2 bases, with 13 bases spanning the gap. In the original workflow: Nucleated cell counts were estimated from reference gene primer amplification. Assay used: immunoSEQ multiplex PCR; TCRdb lists only in-frame clones, some missing. V and J calls and clone size are those listed in that table; D and trimming were worked out from the DNA. The table records 250,000 to 300,000 clones, less than 90% of them present only once. The sequenced sample was peripheral blood. This sequence joins TRBV5-1 and TRBJ2-3; no definite D call. This clonotype was sampled from a man aged 55-75 years who had recovered from COVID-19. CDR3 in amino acids: CASSLGPASNTDTQYF. For the CDR3, the DNA is TGCGCCAGCAGCTTGGGTCCAGCGTCGAACACAGATACGCAGTATTTT.